This T cell receptor beta chain was recovered during a study of shared clonotypes between healthy human individuals. Study background: Donor ages ranged 18 to 49 years: a couple of women, a few men.

Between the trimmed V and J ends, which lost 4 bases and 6 bases, there was a span of 13 bases. Germline-derived CDR1 and CDR2 are MDHEN and SYDVKM. The CDR3 is 14 amino acids. Broader study findings: Sorted-subset sequencing, rarefaction showed, was incomplete despite large depth.

The sorted-subset replicate PCRs were given around 200 ng DNA, which is 31,000 or so T cell genomes. Under the authors' procedure: Because ImmunoSEQ provided only junction sequences with no quality scores, the filtering differed. The data were produced by immunoSEQ multiplex PCR, yet TCRdb's version contains in-frame clones alone and is incomplete. The V and J calls and clone size are taken from that table; D and trimming were inferred from the DNA. The top ten clones hold around 0.33% of a sample with fewer than 1.6 million clones, approximately 98.5% of them seen once. This clone has a single count. Its antigen is undetermined.

The chain couples TRBV28 to TRBJ1-3; D gene ambiguous. The TCR was taken from a man aged 30 to 45 in good health. Sequencing was carried out using naive CD4+ T cells sorted from blood. Subset described: CD45RA+ positively selected. The CDR3: CASSSPDLLNTIYF. DNA for the CDR3: TGTGCCAGCAGTTCCCCAGACCTCTTAAACACCATATATTTT.